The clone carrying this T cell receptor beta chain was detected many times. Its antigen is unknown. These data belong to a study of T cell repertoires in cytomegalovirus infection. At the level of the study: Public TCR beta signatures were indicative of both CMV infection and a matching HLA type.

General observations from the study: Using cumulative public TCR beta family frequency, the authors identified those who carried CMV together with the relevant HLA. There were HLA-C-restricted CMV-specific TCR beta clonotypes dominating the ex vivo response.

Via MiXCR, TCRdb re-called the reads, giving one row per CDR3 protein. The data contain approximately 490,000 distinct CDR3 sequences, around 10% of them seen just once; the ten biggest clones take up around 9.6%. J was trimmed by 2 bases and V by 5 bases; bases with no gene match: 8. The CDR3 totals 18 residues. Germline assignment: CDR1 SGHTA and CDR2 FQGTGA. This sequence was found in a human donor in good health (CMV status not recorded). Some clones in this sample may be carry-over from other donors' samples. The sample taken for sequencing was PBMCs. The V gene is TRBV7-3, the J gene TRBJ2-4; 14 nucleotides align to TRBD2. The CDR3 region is CASSPGLAGARTKNIQYF. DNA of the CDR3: TGTGCCAGCAGCCCGGGACTAGCGGGAGCCAGAACCAAAAACATTCAGTACTTC.